The sequence of this T cell receptor (beta chain) was determined in a study of technical replicates of blood from a handful of donors. Assay used: immunoSEQ multiplex PCR; TCRdb lists only in-frame clones, some missing. This repertoire shows about 79,000 clones, under 95% found once; its top ten account for 0.2% to 0.3%. The V and J ends lost 6 bases and 1 base respectively, with 12 bases between them. Germline V gene data show CDR1 as KGHSH and CDR2 as LQKENI. This CDR3 has 14 residues. Material: T cells isolated from PBMCs. The rearrangement joins TRBV18 to TRBJ2-5; a weak D match, TRBD1 (6 bases). The receptor's source is a human donor in good health. CDR3 sequence reads: CASSPDSLQETQYF. CDR3 bases: TGTGCCAGCTCTCCGGACAGCCTCCAAGAGACCCAGTACTTC.